The 21 T cell receptor beta chains listed next were all sequenced from one sample in a study of PD-L1 blockade in urothelial cancer. Some clones are missing from TCRdb's copy, which holds only in-frame ones; the method was immunoSEQ multiplex PCR. The data contain tens of thousands of clones, roughly 84% of them singletons. Time point meaning: pretreatment peripheral blood. The sequences come from PBMCs, collected around atezolizumab (anti-PD-L1) treatment. Every receptor here comes from a man aged 50 or older with urothelial cancer.

V and J are TRBV5-1 and TRBJ2-7; the match to TRBD2 covers 7 bases. This CDR3 is 14 amino acids long. The V gene end was trimmed by 0 bases and the J gene end by 2 bases; junction bases not matched to a gene: 2. Per the germline V gene, CDR1 is SGHRS and CDR2 is YFSETQ. The CDR3 protein is CASSLGAGAYEQYF. CDR3 bases: TGCGCCAGCAGCTTGGGGGCGGGGGCCTACGAGCAGTACTTC.

The rearrangement joins TRBV18 to TRBJ2-5, with TRBD2 matching over 10 bases. This CDR3 has 15 amino acids. CDR1 is KGHSH, CDR2 LQKENI, per germline. After removal of 2 bases from V and 4 bases from J, the junction contained 4 bases not matched to a gene. This CDR3 is CASSPLASGRETQYF. CDR3 DNA: TGTGCCAGCTCACCATTGGCTAGCGGGAGAGAGACCCAGTACTTC.

Worth noting for this clone: One end of the junction is discordant with germline, which a read error may explain. The rearrangement joins TRBV7-9 to TRBJ2-7; TRBD1 might be the D (6 bases). Germline V gene sequence: CDR1 SEHNR, CDR2 FQNEAQ (reference sequence). CDR3 length equals 12 residues. CDR3 residues: CASSLYQGRSLF. The CDR3, as DNA: TGTGCCAGCAGCTTATATCAGGGGCGATCTCTCTTC.

V and J are TRBV15 and TRBJ1-1, with 8 bases identical to TRBD1. Trimming removed 4 bases from V and 11 bases from J; junction bases left unmatched: 6. Germline V gene sequence: CDR1 LNHNV, CDR2 YYDKDF (reference sequence). The CDR3 covers 12 residues. CDR3 nucleotide sequence: TGTGCCACCAGCACGACAGGGGTGATGGCTTTCTTT. It codes for CATSTTGVMAFF.

The chain has TRBV7-9 and TRBJ2-1, with a weak D call TRBD1 (5 bases). CDR1 SEHNR and CDR2 FQNEAQ come from the germline V gene (reference sequence). The CDR3 extends over 10 amino acids. Trimming removed 8 bases at V and 12 bases at J, with 11 bases between. The CDR3 reads CASDSFRQFF. CDR3 nucleotide sequence: TGTGCCAGCGACAGTTTCCGGCAGTTCTTC.

The chain links TRBV10-2 to TRBJ2-1; TRBD2 might be the D (6 bases). Trimming removed 5 bases at V and 9 bases at J, with 26 bases between. Per germline, CDR1 WSHSY and CDR2 SAAADI. This CDR3 comprises 17 residues. CDR3 residues: CASSFPSGTPYESEQFF. The CDR3 DNA reads TGCGCCAGCAGTTTTCCATCCGGGACTCCCTATGAATCTGAGCAGTTCTTC.

The V and J genes are TRBV19 and TRBJ2-1; 9 positions agree with TRBD2. Germline-derived CDR1 and CDR2 are LNHDA and SQIVND (reference sequence). Unmatched junction bases numbered 6, after V lost 5 bases and J lost 7 bases. CDR3 length: 14 amino acids. CDR3 in amino acids: CASSRLAGENEQFF. For the CDR3, the DNA is TGTGCCAGTAGTCGATTAGCGGGAGAGAATGAGCAGTTCTTC.

CDR3 nucleotides: TGTGCCTGGAGTGGATGGGGGGAATCCTACAATGAGCAGTTCTTC. It is translated as CAWSGWGESYNEQFF. The chain is built from TRBV30 and TRBJ2-1; possibly TRBD2 for D (6 bases). This CDR3 is built from 15 residues. The germline V gene encodes CDR1 GTSNPN and CDR2 SVGIG (reference sequence). The V end lost 1 base, the J end lost 1 base, and 11 bases lay between the germline ends.

The chain employs TRBV4-1 and TRBJ1-4; D perhaps matches TRBD1 (5 bases). The CDR3 runs 20 residues. Germline assignment: CDR1 MGHRA and CDR2 YSYEKL. Trimming took off 4 bases at V and 0 bases at J, with 24 bases between the two ends. CDR3 sequence reads: CASSPLFWGTQSATNEKLFF. As DNA, the CDR3 is TGCGCCAGCAGCCCCCTCTTTTGGGGGACTCAGAGTGCAACTAATGAAAAACTGTTTTTT.

The chain uses TRBV5-4 and TRBJ2-1; TRBD2 matches 8 bases. The CDR3 runs 17 residues. V lost 4 bases to trimming and J lost 6 bases; unmatched junction nucleotides: 15. Germline V gene sequence: CDR1 SGHNT, CDR2 YYREEE (reference sequence). The chain's CDR3 is CASSARGGAKIPNEQFF. The CDR3 DNA sequence: TGTGCCAGCAGCGCCCGGGGGGGGGCCAAGATTCCCAATGAGCAGTTCTTC.

The gene calls are TRBV29-1 and TRBJ1-1, with D possibly TRBD1 on 5 matching bases. The CDR3 spans 13 residues. Trimming took 4 bases from V and 0 from J, leaving 9 bases between them. Per the germline V gene, CDR1 is SQVTM and CDR2 is ANQGSEA. Here the CDR3 DNA reads TGCAGCGTTGCGGGGGTAATGAACACTGAAGCTTTCTTT. Translating it yields CSVAGVMNTEAFF.

This chain connects TRBV19 to TRBJ1-2, with D tentatively TRBD1 (5 bases). With 5 bases removed from V and 3 bases from J, the gap between germline ends came to 16 bases. The germline V gene encodes CDR1 LNHDA and CDR2 SQIVND (reference sequence). The CDR3 is 15 amino acids. Written as DNA, the CDR3 is TGTGCCAGTAGTTTGCCGTCCCAAGGGGACTATGGCTACACCTTC. Translating it yields CASSLPSQGDYGYTF.

V gene TRBV5-1 combines with J gene TRBJ1-3; no clear D gene. Germline assignment: CDR1 SGHRS and CDR2 YFSETQ. V lost 4 bases, J lost 4 bases, and 6 bases lay in between. The CDR3 is 12 amino acids. The CDR3 DNA reads TGCGCCAGCAGCGCCCAGGGAAACACCATATATTTT. Its protein product is CASSAQGNTIYF.

This clone has more than one count but fewer than ten. The chain has TRBV30 and TRBJ1-1, with D possibly being TRBD1 (5 bases). Trimming cost V 8 bases and J 1 base, with 14 bases left between them. CDR1 is GTSNPN and CDR2 is SVGIG in the germline V gene (reference sequence). This CDR3 is built from 13 residues. This chain's CDR3 is CAPAGHTNTEAFF. Written as DNA, the CDR3 is TGTGCCCCTGCAGGGCATACGAACACTGAAGCTTTCTTT.

The rearrangement uses TRBV5-8 and TRBJ2-3; TRBD1 matches at 10 bases. Trimming at V came to 5 bases and at J to 3 bases, leaving 3 bases not matched to a gene. Germline CDR1 SGHTS, CDR2 YDEGEE. This CDR3 has 14 amino acids. The CDR3 loop reads CASSPGQGTDTQYF. DNA for the CDR3: TGTGCCAGCAGTCCGGGACAGGGGACAGATACGCAGTATTTT.

This clone was counted only a few times. This sequence joins TRBV5-6 and TRBJ1-2; D is unresolved. CDR3 length equals 14 residues. V dropped 2 bases and J dropped 0 bases, with 8 bases sitting between them. Germline CDR1 is SGHDT and CDR2 is YYEEEE. This CDR3 reads CASSLFTANYGYTF. DNA for the CDR3: TGTGCCAGCAGCTTATTCACAGCTAACTATGGCTACACCTTC.

The rearrangement uses TRBV4-1 and TRBJ1-3; the D is unclear. This CDR3 has 14 amino acids. Trimming took 2 bases from V and 4 from J, leaving 9 bases between them. Germline V gene data show CDR1 as MGHRA and CDR2 as YSYEKL. The CDR3 DNA reads TGCGCCAGCAGCCAAAAGTCTGAGGGAAACACCATATATTTT. Translating it yields CASSQKSEGNTIYF.

This sequence joins TRBV4-3 and TRBJ2-7; 9 nucleotides align to TRBD1. There are 19 residues in the CDR3. Germline loops: CDR1 LGHNA, CDR2 YSLEER. V lost 0 bases, J lost 4 bases, and 16 bases stayed unmatched. The CDR3 reads CASSQDHVFGTGRSYEQYF. CDR3 in DNA: TGCGCCAGCAGCCAAGATCACGTTTTTGGGACAGGGCGGTCGTACGAGCAGTACTTC.

This clone was seen only once. The chain has TRBV18 and TRBJ1-4; D is possibly TRBD1 (5 bases). The CDR3 length is 15 residues. V was pared by 0 bases and J by 6 bases, with 11 bases between. Germline CDR1 KGHSH, CDR2 LQKENI. The CDR3 is CASSPPQGGDEKLFF. The CDR3 DNA reads TGTGCCAGCTCACCACCTCAGGGAGGGGATGAAAAACTGTTTTTT.

This chain joins TRBV18 and TRBJ1-3; D possibly corresponds to TRBD1 (6 bases). CDR3 length: 16 residues. Trimming cost V 0 bases and J 2 bases, with 11 bases left between them. Germline CDR1 and CDR2: KGHSH and LQKENI. CDR3: CASSPPQGITGNTIYF. CDR3 nucleotide sequence: TGTGCCAGCTCACCACCCCAGGGGATTACTGGAAACACCATATATTTT.

The sample holds a few counts of this clone. J is TRBJ1-1 and V is TRBV7-9, with D uncertain. The germline V gene has CDR1 SEHNR and CDR2 FQNEAQ (reference sequence). This CDR3 has 12 residues. The V end lost 9 bases, the J end lost 7 bases, and 15 bases lay between the germline ends. This CDR3 is CASAYGEVEAFF. DNA of the CDR3: TGTGCCAGTGCTTACGGGGAGGTTGAAGCTTTCTTT.